This T cell receptor (beta chain) originates from a study of shared clonotypes between healthy human individuals. The study's findings and limits: Sequencing depth was expected to influence donor clonotype sharing. In several donors, about 5% of naive CD4 clonotypes appeared in common. Sampling covered blood only; tissue repertoires likely differ.

It was CD45RO-negative cells, positively selected for CCR7, that made up naive CD8 cells, with terminally differentiated effector memory CD45RA+ cells excluded. The donor cohort consisted entirely of Caucasian adults residing in Nashville, Tennessee. For this clone: The antigen is undetermined. Other DNA sequences within the sample encode an identical CDR3.

The CDR3 is made up of 12 amino acids. CDR1 and CDR2 from the germline V gene are SGHNT and YYREEE (reference sequence). Trimming removed 4 bases at V and 4 bases at J, with 6 bases between. Sequencing was performed with immunoSEQ multiplex PCR; in TCRdb, only in-frame clones are kept and a portion is missing. The sample lists about 2.1 million clones, 85% to 95% occurring once. The material sequenced was naive CD8+ T cells from PBMCs. This clonotype was sampled from a man younger than 35 in good health. Some clones in this sample may be carry-over from other donors' samples. The chain joins TRBV5-4 to TRBJ2-1; no clear D gene. The CDR3 protein is CASSLRYNEQFF. The DNA of the CDR3 is TGTGCCAGCAGCCTCCGTTACAATGAGCAGTTCTTC.